Listed below are T cell receptor beta chains from one sample, sequenced in a study of blood T cells in healthy people across ages. TCRdb reprocessed the 5' RACE reads with MiXCR, giving one entry per CDR3 protein. In the table there are some 1.6 million distinct CDR3 sequences, 34% of which are singletons. The sequencing input was blood. The receptors were gathered from a woman in her twenties or thirties in good health. CDR3s include the opening cysteine and the closing phenylalanine or tryptophan. A D gene is named only where the DNA matches it firmly. The size of a clone is reported for some rows only, either as once, few or many, or as a class for expanded clones.

J gene,V gene,clone size,D gene,CDR3 length,CDR3 DNA,CDR3 protein
TRBJ1-1,TRBV30,few,.,14,TGTGCCTGGAGTGATAGAGGTGGGCTGAATGAAGCTTTCTTT,CAWSDRGGLNEAFF
TRBJ2-5,TRBV20-1,few,.,13,TGCAGTGCTCCGCGGGCCAGGGAAGAGACCCAGTACTTC,CSAPRAREETQYF
TRBJ2-1,TRBV20-1,.,.,11,TGCAGTGCTGTAAGGGCAAATGAGCAGTTCTTC,CSAVRANEQFF
TRBJ2-3,TRBV5-6,.,.,15,TGTGCCAGCAGCTTGCTGCGGGTACACACAGATACGCAGTATTTT,CASSLLRVHTDTQYF
TRBJ1-2,TRBV20-1,few,TRBD1,17,TGCAGTGCTAGAGTCCCGAACACTCGACAGGGGTCAAGGGGCTACACCTTC,CSARVPNTRQGSRGYTF
TRBJ2-3,TRBV7-6,.,TRBD2,14,TGTGCCAGCTGGGCGGGGGACCGCACAGATACGCAGTATTTT,CASWAGDRTDTQYF
TRBJ2-3,TRBV12-3/TRBV12-4,.,.,13,TGTGCCAGCAGCCCTCCCGATTATTACTTCGCGTATTTT,CASSPPDYYFAYF
TRBJ2-5,TRBV5-1,.,.,13,TGCGCCAGCAGGGGGGACCCTCAAGAGACCCAGTACTTC,CASRGDPQETQYF
TRBJ1-2,TRBV27,few,.,14,TGTGCCAGCAGTCCATCCATCCTTCGGGGAGCGTTCACCTTC,CASSPSILRGAFTF
TRBJ2-3,TRBV2,.,TRBD2,14,TGTGCCAGCAAGGGACTAGCGGCCACAGATACGCAGTATTTT,CASKGLAATDTQYF
TRBJ1-4,TRBV28,.,.,16,TGTGCCAGCAGGGCAGAGGAGGGAGCCATTAATGAAAAACTGTTTTTT,CASRAEEGAINEKLFF
TRBJ2-1,TRBV20-1,.,.,15,TGCAGTGCTGATGGGATCTCCCTCAACATCAATGAGCAGTTCTTC,CSADGISLNINEQFF
TRBJ2-5,TRBV20-1,.,.,11,TGCAGTGAAGAAAGGCAAGAGACCCAGTACTTC,CSEERQETQYF
TRBJ2-2,TRBV12-3/TRBV12-4,.,TRBD2,17,TGTGCCACCTCGACAATTTTAGCGGGAGCGAACACCGGGGAGCTGTTTTTT,CATSTILAGANTGELFF
TRBJ2-7,TRBV18,.,.,12,TGTGCCAGCTCAATTCGGGAGTACGAGCAGTACTTC,CASSIREYEQYF
TRBJ2-3,TRBV20-1,few,TRBD2,17,TGCAGTGCTAGGGGGGGGACTAGCGGGAGATCTCCAGATACGCAGTATTTT,CSARGGTSGRSPDTQYF
TRBJ1-6,TRBV5-6,few,.,13,TGTGCCAGCAGCTTGAGGGGCGGATCACCCCTCCACTTT,CASSLRGGSPLHF
TRBJ1-4,TRBV2,.,.,12,TGTGCCAGCGGGCTACGATGGGAAAAACTGTTTTTT,CASGLRWEKLFF
TRBJ2-3,TRBV12-3/TRBV12-4,.,.,14,TGTGCCAGCAGTCCCGACCACTTCAAAGATACGCAGTATTTT,CASSPDHFKDTQYF
TRBJ2-6,TRBV20-1,once,.,17,TGCAGTGCTAGAGATCATTCTAGGGCCTCTGGGGCCAACGTCCTGACTTTC,CSARDHSRASGANVLTF
TRBJ1-1,TRBV5-1,.,.,14,TGCGCCAGCAGCTTGTCTATAACTCTGCCTGAAGCTTTCTTT,CASSLSITLPEAFF
TRBJ2-1,TRBV29-1,many,TRBD2,14,TGCAGCGTGAAACTAGCGGGAGGCTTGGATGAGCAGTTCTTC,CSVKLAGGLDEQFF
TRBJ1-2,TRBV6-5,few,.,13,TGTGCCAGCAGTGACGACGGACGCTATGGCTACACCTTC,CASSDDGRYGYTF
TRBJ2-5,TRBV3-1,.,TRBD1,13,TGTGCCAGCAGCCAGGACAGGAACAATGAGCAGTACTTC,CASSQDRNNEQYF
TRBJ2-7,TRBV2,.,TRBD1,14,TGTGCCAGCAAGTTGGGACAGAGCTCCTACGAGCAGTACTTC,CASKLGQSSYEQYF
TRBJ2-3,TRBV30,few,TRBD2,16,TGTGCCTGGAGACCCCCAGCGGGGCCTAGTTCGGATACGCAGTATTTT,CAWRPPAGPSSDTQYF
TRBJ2-7,TRBV7-2,few,.,14,TGTGCCAGCAGCTTAGTCAGCCCTTCCTACGAGCAGTACTTC,CASSLVSPSYEQYF
TRBJ2-1,TRBV11-3,.,.,14,TGTGCCAGCAGCTTAGATGATGAGTACAATGAGCAGTTCTTC,CASSLDDEYNEQFF
TRBJ2-7,TRBV10-2,.,TRBD2,14,TGCGCCAGCGGTGAGGGACTAGCTCCCAACGAGCAGTACTTC,CASGEGLAPNEQYF
TRBJ2-7,TRBV11-2,.,TRBD2,14,TGTGCCAGCAGCTTAGCACTAGCGACCCACGAGCAGTACTTC,CASSLALATHEQYF
TRBJ1-5,TRBV30,.,.,12,TGTGCCTGGAGTGCCAACAAGTTAGACCAGCATTTT,CAWSANKLDQHF
TRBJ2-7,TRBV6-2/TRBV6-3,many,TRBD1,14,TGTGCCAGCAGGGCGCCTACAGGGGCCCACGAGCAGTACTTC,CASRAPTGAHEQYF
TRBJ2-3,TRBV3-1,few,TRBD2,16,TGTGCCAGCAGCCAAGATGGGACTACCTACACAGATACGCAGTATTTT,CASSQDGTTYTDTQYF
TRBJ2-5,TRBV2,few,.,15,TGTGCCAGCGGATCTGGCCTAGCCTCCCAAGAGACCCAGTACTTC,CASGSGLASQETQYF
TRBJ2-3,TRBV10-3,few,.,11,TGTGTCACCGGGGAAGGGGATACGCAGTATTTT,CVTGEGDTQYF
TRBJ2-1,TRBV20-1,once,TRBD1,15,TGCAGTGCTAGTCGAACAGGGGGATCCTACAATGAGCAGTTCTTC,CSASRTGGSYNEQFF
TRBJ2-5,TRBV25-1,.,.,15,TGTGCCAGCAGTGAATCCCCGGGAGATCTGGAGACCCAGTACTTC,CASSESPGDLETQYF
TRBJ2-1,TRBV9,.,TRBD2,16,TGTGCCAGCAGCCCAGGGACTAGCGGGAGGGCAGAAGAGCAGTTCTTC,CASSPGTSGRAEEQFF
TRBJ2-1,TRBV11-2,.,TRBD1,16,TGTGCCAGCAGCTGGTGGGACAGGGGGCTGTGCAATGAGCAGTTCTTC,CASSWWDRGLCNEQFF
TRBJ1-1,TRBV29-1,few,.,14,TGCAGCTCTGCCGGGCTTGGGATGAACACTGAAGCTTTCTTT,CSSAGLGMNTEAFF
TRBJ1-1,TRBV5-1,.,.,17,TGCGCCAGCAGCTTGTGGGGACCCCGGGGGTCGGATACTGAAGCTTTCTTT,CASSLWGPRGSDTEAFF
TRBJ1-4,TRBV2,.,TRBD1,14,TGTGCCAGCAGCACAGGGGGCATTAGAGAAAAACTGTTTTTT,CASSTGGIREKLFF
TRBJ2-3,TRBV4-1,many,TRBD2,17,TGCGCCAGCAGCCAAGTGGTTCTCGGGGCGGGGGGAGATACGCAGTATTTT,CASSQVVLGAGGDTQYF
TRBJ2-7,TRBV18,few,.,15,TGTGCCAGCTCGCCTACTACCTACAACCCCTACGAGCAGTACTTC,CASSPTTYNPYEQYF
TRBJ1-5,TRBV7-8,.,.,15,TGTGCCAGCAGTCTAGGCTCAGGGAAAGGAAAGCCCCAGCATTTT,CASSLGSGKGKPQHF
TRBJ2-7,TRBV27,few,.,14,TGTGCCAGCAGTACGGTCACACGGGGCCTCGAGCAGTACTTC,CASSTVTRGLEQYF
TRBJ2-6,TRBV4-1,many,.,18,TGCGCCAGCAGCCAAGAAGGGGCAGACAGCTCTGGGGCCAACGTCCTGACTTTC,CASSQEGADSSGANVLTF
TRBJ2-5,TRBV20-1,few,TRBD1,15,TGCAGTGCACCCGGACAGGGTAGTTCCCAAGAGACCCAGTACTTC,CSAPGQGSSQETQYF
TRBJ1-6,TRBV20-1,few,.,14,TGCAGTGCCCACGGGGATAGGCAAAATTCACCCCTCCACTTT,CSAHGDRQNSPLHF
TRBJ1-2,TRBV12-3/TRBV12-4,.,.,15,TGTGCCAGCAGTGGAACAGTTCTTGGTAACTATGGCTACACCTTC,CASSGTVLGNYGYTF
TRBJ1-5,TRBV7-8,few,TRBD1,15,TGTGCCAGCAGCTCCAGGGGGCGAGCAGATCAGCCCCAGCATTTT,CASSSRGRADQPQHF
TRBJ2-2,TRBV12-3/TRBV12-4,.,TRBD1,16,TGTGCCAGCAGTGGGACAGGGAACTGGAACACCGGGGAGCTGTTTTTT,CASSGTGNWNTGELFF